The clone carrying this TCR beta chain turned up a few times. Its cognate antigen is unknown. Germline loops: CDR1 LGHNA, CDR2 YSLEER. Trimming pared 0 bases from V and 11 bases from J, leaving 17 bases between. The CDR3 has 16 residues. The data stem from a study of shared clonotypes between healthy human individuals. Overall study findings and caveats: The naive CD4 repertoires of a few donors were compared, and roughly 5% of clonotypes were shared.

Profiled with immunoSEQ multiplex PCR; TCRdb holds only in-frame clones, not every one. The profile shows about 1,900,000 clones, around 96% of them singletons. CD45RO-negative, CCR7-positively selected cells formed the naive CD8 fraction, excluding terminally differentiated effector memory CD45RA+ cells. Sample: naive CD8+ T cells sorted from blood. The genes are TRBV4-3 and TRBJ1-6, with D possibly TRBD1 on 6 matching bases. The clonotype was recovered from a man aged 18-30 years in good health. CDR3 sequence (DNA): TGCGCCAGCAGCCAAGATTGGGGGGACAAGGGTACACCCCTCCACTTT. Its translation: CASSQDWGDKGTPLHF.